These 32 T cell receptor beta chains were all obtained from the same sample, sequenced in a study of control samples from healthy donors and cancer patients. Sequencing was performed with immunoSEQ multiplex PCR; in TCRdb, only in-frame clones are kept and a portion is missing. The sample lists 95,000 to 120,000 clones; 70% to 85% were seen once. Sequencing was done on a sample of blood. The origin of the receptors is a man aged 18-30 years in good health.

The J gene is TRBJ2-1, the V gene TRBV12-3 or TRBV12-4; possible D gene TRBD2, 6 bases. Trimming stripped 5 bases from V and 12 bases from J, with 17 bases between. The CDR3 runs to 13 residues. This chain's CDR3 is CASSPGLSPTQFF. The CDR3 nucleotides are TGTGCCAGCAGTCCAGGACTATCCCCAACGCAGTTCTTC.

The table lists this clone with a few counts. The V gene is TRBV2, the J gene TRBJ2-7; 7 bases agree with TRBD1. Per the germline V gene, CDR1 is SNHLY and CDR2 is FYNNEI. The junction had 14 bases not matched to a gene; V was cut back by 9 bases and J by 6 bases. The CDR3 spans 14 residues. The CDR3 DNA reads as TGTGCCAGGGGGAGATCGACAGGGAACGGCGAGCAGTACTTC. It translates to CARGRSTGNGEQYF.

The chain couples TRBV7-2 to TRBJ1-2, with D perhaps TRBD1 (5 bases). Germline V CDR1 and CDR2: SGHTA, FQGNSA. There are 14 residues in the CDR3. The V end lost 5 bases, the J end lost 8 bases, and 18 bases lay between the germline ends. CDR3 in DNA: TGTGCCAGCAGCGCAGACTGGACCCGGGGCGGCTACACCTTC. Amino acids: CASSADWTRGGYTF.

There are a few counts of this clone. CDR3 nucleotide sequence: TGTGCCAGCAGTGAAGAGGGTTTAACAGGGACTGGCTACACCTTC. Translation gives CASSEEGLTGTGYTF. The V gene is TRBV6-1, the J gene TRBJ1-2; D perhaps matches TRBD1 (6 bases). Trimming cost V 1 base and J 7 bases, with 16 bases left between them. CDR1 MNHNS and CDR2 SASEGT come from the germline V gene. The CDR3 has 15 residues.

This clone has just a few counts. This chain links TRBV13 with TRBJ1-2; tentative D call: TRBD1 (5 bases). Germline CDR1 PRHDT, CDR2 FYEKMQ (reference sequence). V was cut by 5 bases and J by 2 bases, with 18 bases left in between. This CDR3 has 16 residues. The CDR3 spells CASSRPGDLGNYGYTF. The CDR3 DNA sequence: TGTGCCAGCAGCCGTCCGGGGGACCTAGGAAACTATGGCTACACCTTC.

This CDR3 reads CASSGISTEAFF. The DNA for the CDR3 is TGCGCCAGCAGCGGCATCAGCACTGAAGCTTTCTTT. The rearrangement links TRBV5-1 to TRBJ1-1, with D unresolved. V gave up 4 bases and J gave up 4 bases, with 8 bases separating them. The CDR3 contains 12 residues. Looked up from germline, CDR1 is SGHRS and CDR2 is YFSETQ.

This clone showed up just once. This chain links TRBV19 with TRBJ2-5; D is possibly TRBD2 (7 bases). Trimming stripped 5 bases from V and 5 bases from J, with 15 bases between. This CDR3 has 14 amino acids. CDR1 is LNHDA, CDR2 SQIVND, per germline (reference sequence). Written as DNA, the CDR3 is TGTGCCAGTAGTTCGCGGGGGCGTGGGGAGACCCAGTACTTC. Its protein product is CASSSRGRGETQYF.

The genes are TRBV5-1 and TRBJ2-2; D perhaps matches TRBD1 (5 bases). V gave up 0 bases and J gave up 3 bases, with 6 bases separating them. CDR1 and CDR2 (germline): SGHRS, YFSETQ. The CDR3 loop spans 14 amino acids. The CDR3: CASSLVRDTGELFF. Written as DNA, the CDR3 is TGCGCCAGCAGCTTGGTCAGGGACACCGGGGAGCTGTTTTTT.

This chain connects TRBV29-1 to TRBJ1-2; 7 bases match TRBD1. The germline V gene encodes CDR1 SQVTM and CDR2 ANQGSEA. V lost 3 bases and J lost 0; bases outside the gene matches: 13. This CDR3 is 17 amino acids long. CDR3: CSVETGSSFVANYGYTF. For the CDR3, the DNA is TGCAGCGTTGAGACAGGGTCCTCCTTTGTGGCTAACTATGGCTACACCTTC.

The gene calls are TRBV5-1 and TRBJ1-3; possibly TRBD1 for D (6 bases). This CDR3 is 16 amino acids long. Between the trimmed V and J ends, which lost 3 bases and 2 bases, there was a span of 15 bases. Germline assignment: CDR1 SGHRS and CDR2 YFSETQ. CDR3 in DNA: TGCGCCAGCAGCTCCCTCGGGACAAGACCTGGAAACACCATATATTTT. Translated: CASSSLGTRPGNTIYF. The whole variable domain, filled in from reference TRBV5-1 and TRBJ1-3, reads KAGVTQTPRYLIKTRGQQVTLSCSPISGHRSVSWYQQTPGQGLQFLFEYFSETQRNKGNFPGRFSGRQFSNSRSEMNVSTLELGDSALYLCASSSLGTRPGNTIYFGEGSWLTVV.

This clone showed up just a few times. The J gene is TRBJ1-2, the V gene TRBV6-5, with 7 positions matching TRBD1. CDR1 is MNHEY, CDR2 SVGAGI, per germline. V was clipped by 2 bases and J by 1 base; unmatched bases: 4. The length of the CDR3 is 15 residues. The CDR3 coding sequence is TGTGCCAGCAGTTACATACAGGGGAGTAACTATGGCTACACCTTC. This translates into CASSYIQGSNYGYTF.

The chain uses TRBV4-2 and TRBJ2-3, with TRBD2 matching over 10 bases. The CDR3 is 17 residues long. Germline V CDR1 and CDR2: LGHNA, YNFKEQ. V shed 0 bases and J 4 bases; nucleotides not matched to a gene: 7. The CDR3 coding sequence is TGTGCCAGCAGCCAAGAGCCCACAGCGGGGGGGCCAGATACGCAGTATTTT. This sequence encodes CASSQEPTAGGPDTQYF.

The chain uses TRBV18 and TRBJ1-5; D is unclear. Trimming pared 2 bases from V and 7 bases from J, leaving 12 bases between. There are 14 residues in the CDR3. CDR1 is KGHSH and CDR2 is LQKENI in the germline V gene. The CDR3 spells CASSPEGFRQPQHF. CDR3 sequence (DNA): TGTGCCAGCTCACCAGAAGGGTTTAGGCAGCCCCAGCATTTT. The full variable domain, with the rest looked up from reference TRBV18 and TRBJ1-5, is NAGVMQNPRHLVRRRGQEARLRCSPMKGHSHVYWYRQLPEEGLKFMVYLQKENIIDESGMPKERFSAEFPKEGPSILRIQQVVRGDSAAYFCASSPEGFRQPQHFGDGTRLSIL.

This chain uses TRBV4-2 with TRBJ2-5; D is unclear. Trimming took off 1 base at V and 4 bases at J, with 22 bases between the two ends. CDR1 is LGHNA, CDR2 YNFKEQ, per germline. The CDR3 spans 18 residues. CDR3 bases: TGTGCCAGCAGCCAAGGTGTAGTGGTAGGGCGTGGAAGAGAGACCCAGTACTTC. Translating it yields CASSQGVVVGRGRETQYF.

The rearrangement joins TRBV27 to TRBJ1-3, with D possibly TRBD1 on 5 matching bases. Trimming removed 2 bases from V and 3 bases from J, with 14 bases in between. Germline loops: CDR1 MNHEY, CDR2 SMNVEV (reference sequence). CDR3 length: 16 amino acids. The CDR3 loop is CASSLMSSGGGNTIYF. The CDR3 region has the DNA TGTGCCAGCAGTTTAATGTCGTCGGGGGGTGGAAACACCATATATTTT.

The CDR3 nucleotides are TGTGCCAGCAGCTACCGGGACAGGGACGAGCAGTACTTC. Translating it yields CASSYRDRDEQYF. The chain uses TRBV7-2 and TRBJ2-7; 9 positions agree with TRBD1. V was clipped by 4 bases and J by 5 bases; unmatched bases: 3. The CDR3 has 13 residues. Germline CDR1 reads SGHTA; CDR2 reads FQGNSA. Filled out from reference TRBV7-2 and TRBJ2-7, the complete variable domain reads GAGVSQSPSNKVTEKGKDVELRCDPISGHTALYWYRQSLGQGLEFLIYFQGNSAPDKSGLPSDRFSAERTGGSVSTLTIQRTQQEDSAVYLCASSYRDRDEQYFGPGTRLTVT.

The rearrangement links TRBV28 to TRBJ2-1; D tentatively reads TRBD1 or TRBD2 (6 bases each). This CDR3 comprises 16 residues. CDR1 is MDHEN, CDR2 SYDVKM, per germline. V was trimmed by 6 bases and J by 4 bases, leaving 19 bases between them. CDR3 protein: CASSPGEDFFYNEQFF. CDR3 DNA: TGTGCCAGCAGCCCAGGGGAGGACTTCTTTTACAATGAGCAGTTCTTC.

This clone was counted a single time. This sequence joins TRBV29-1 and TRBJ1-2, with 8 bases matching TRBD1. V lost 4 bases to trimming and J lost 5 bases; unmatched junction nucleotides: 21. The CDR3 runs to 18 residues. CDR1 is SQVTM, CDR2 ANQGSEA, per germline. CDR3 bases: TGCAGCGTTGGAAATGAAGTGATGAGGGACAGGTTGTATTATGGCTACACCTTC. This codes for CSVGNEVMRDRLYYGYTF.

The V call is TRBV10-1, the J call TRBJ1-4; D remains ambiguous. Germline CDR1 and CDR2: WNHNN and SYGVQD (reference sequence). Trimming stripped 3 bases from V and 5 bases from J, with 16 bases between. The CDR3 runs 16 residues. CDR3 nucleotides: TGCGCCAGCAGTGATGGTTTGGGCGGCCGAAATGAAAAACTGTTTTTT. Translated, it gives CASSDGLGGRNEKLFF.

This clone was found once. The rearrangement joins TRBV3-1 (or the pseudogene TRBV3-2) to TRBJ1-6; a possible D gene is TRBD1 (5 bases). The CDR3 sequence is 14 residues long. CDR1 LGHDT and CDR2 YNNKEL come from the germline V gene (reference sequence). V gave up 1 base and J gave up 9 bases, with 10 bases separating them. The CDR3 DNA sequence: TGTGCCAGCAGCCAAGTGGGGGAGGGTTCACCCCTCCACTTT. Translating it yields CASSQVGEGSPLHF.

V and J are TRBV6-2 or TRBV6-3 and TRBJ2-1; 14 bases map to TRBD2. Trimming removed 5 bases from V and 10 bases from J; junction bases left unmatched: 4. The CDR3 length is 14 residues. CDR1 is MNHEY and CDR2 is SVGEGT in the germline V gene. CDR3 in amino acids: CASSGTSGGGEQFF. CDR3 bases: TGTGCCAGCAGTGGGACTAGCGGGGGAGGGGAGCAGTTCTTC.

The genes are TRBV25-1 and TRBJ1-2, with D unclear. CDR1 is MGHDK, CDR2 SYGVNS, per germline. The CDR3 runs 12 residues. Trimming cost V 6 bases and J 8 bases, with 13 bases left between them. CDR3 region: CASRAGLLGYTF. The CDR3 DNA reads TGTGCCAGCAGGGCAGGCTTGCTCGGCTACACCTTC.

V gene TRBV14 combines with J gene TRBJ2-7; D gene ambiguous. Germline CDR1 and CDR2: SGHDN and FVKESK. The CDR3 has 14 amino acids. V was trimmed by 5 bases and J by 3 bases, leaving 14 bases between them. The CDR3 DNA reads as TGTGCCAGCAGCAATACGGCCACATACTACGAGCAGTACTTC. Its translation is CASSNTATYYEQYF.

CDR3 bases: TGTGCTAGTGGCACAGGGTATAACACCGGGGAGCTGTTTTTT. Translated: CASGTGYNTGELFF. The gene calls are TRBV12-5 and TRBJ2-2; weak D call: TRBD1 (6 bases). This CDR3 is 14 amino acids long. Germline CDR1 reads LGHNT; CDR2 reads FRNRAP. Trimming left V 6 bases short and J 2 bases short, with 10 bases between.

The V and J genes are TRBV19 and TRBJ2-7; D assignment may be TRBD1 or TRBD2 (5 bases each). Germline-derived CDR1 and CDR2 are LNHDA and SQIVND (reference sequence). This CDR3 has 15 residues. Trimming took 6 bases from V and 2 from J, leaving 17 bases between them. The CDR3 loop reads CASRENRDATYEQYF. In DNA, the CDR3 is TGTGCCAGTAGGGAGAACCGGGACGCAACCTACGAGCAGTACTTC.

The rearrangement links TRBV6-2 or TRBV6-3 to TRBJ2-4; perhaps TRBD1 as D (6 bases). This CDR3 is built from 16 residues. Germline assignment: CDR1 MNHEY and CDR2 SVGEGT. Between the trimmed V and J ends, which lost 3 bases and 1 base, there was a span of 13 bases. Here the CDR3 DNA reads TGTGCCAGCAGTTATCCCAGGGGCCCGGCCAAAAACATTCAGTACTTC. It codes for CASSYPRGPAKNIQYF.

The chain recombines TRBV21-1 with TRBJ2-5. TRBV21-1 is labeled a pseudogene. The CDR3 consists of 14 residues. In DNA, the CDR3 is TGTGCCAGCAGCAAAGGGCTATTAGAAGAGACCCAGTACTTC. Translation gives CASSKGLLEETQYF.

This clone was seen a single time. The rearrangement links TRBV21-1 to TRBJ1-4. TRBV21-1 is listed as a pseudogene. This CDR3 is built from 16 residues. CDR3 sequence: CASSKAPGGDREKLFF. The DNA of the CDR3 is TGTGCCAGCAGCAAAGCCCCGGGGGGGGATAGGGAAAAACTGTTTTTT.

V is TRBV11-3 and J is TRBJ2-3; D is ambiguous. Between the trimmed V and J ends, which lost 3 bases and 6 bases, there was a span of 13 bases. The CDR3 sequence is 14 residues long. The germline gives CDR1 SGHNT, CDR2 YENEEA. In nucleotides, the CDR3 is TGTGCCAGCAGCTTTGCAGGAGAATCCGATACGCAGTATTTT. Protein sequence: CASSFAGESDTQYF. Full variable domain (outside the CDR3, taken from reference TRBV11-3 and TRBJ2-3): EAGVVQSPRYKIIEKKQPVAFWCNPISGHNTLYWYLQNLGQGPELLIRYENEEAVDDSQLPKDRFSAERLKGVDSTLKIQPAELGDSAVYLCASSFAGESDTQYFGPGTRLTVL.

This clone was recorded only once. The chain uses TRBV27 and TRBJ1-2; a possible D gene is TRBD1 (5 bases). Germline CDR1 MNHEY, CDR2 SMNVEV (reference sequence). The CDR3 spans 18 residues. V gave up 5 bases and J gave up 4 bases, with 26 bases separating them. The CDR3 protein is CASSTKDPTEPTSYGYTF. In DNA form, the CDR3 reads TGTGCCAGCAGTACCAAAGACCCGACAGAACCGACGAGCTATGGCTACACCTTC.

The chain is built from TRBV5-4 and TRBJ2-3; possibly TRBD1 or TRBD2 for D (5 bases each). V lost 5 bases, J lost 0 bases, and 13 bases lay in between. The CDR3 is 15 residues long. Germline CDR1 reads SGHNT; CDR2 reads YYREEE (reference sequence). For the CDR3, the DNA is TGTGCCAGCAGAGCCGGGGCCCATAGCACAGATACGCAGTATTTT. Its translation is CASRAGAHSTDTQYF. Drawing the rest from reference TRBV5-4 and TRBJ2-3, the complete variable domain is ETGVTQSPTHLIKTRGQQVTLRCSSQSGHNTVSWYQQALGQGPQFIFQYYREEENGRGNFPPRFSGLQFPNYSSELNVNALELDDSALYLCASRAGAHSTDTQYFGPGTRLTVL.

The chain employs TRBV3-1 (or the pseudogene TRBV3-2) and TRBJ2-3; 9 nucleotides agree with TRBD2. With V trimmed by 2 bases and J by 6 bases, 18 bases remained unmatched. CDR1 LGHDT and CDR2 YNNKEL come from the germline V gene (reference sequence). CDR3 length: 19 residues. Here the CDR3 reads CASSQSDQRWRGGWDTQYF. CDR3 DNA sequence: TGTGCCAGCAGCCAAAGCGATCAGCGGTGGCGGGGGGGCTGGGATACGCAGTATTTT.